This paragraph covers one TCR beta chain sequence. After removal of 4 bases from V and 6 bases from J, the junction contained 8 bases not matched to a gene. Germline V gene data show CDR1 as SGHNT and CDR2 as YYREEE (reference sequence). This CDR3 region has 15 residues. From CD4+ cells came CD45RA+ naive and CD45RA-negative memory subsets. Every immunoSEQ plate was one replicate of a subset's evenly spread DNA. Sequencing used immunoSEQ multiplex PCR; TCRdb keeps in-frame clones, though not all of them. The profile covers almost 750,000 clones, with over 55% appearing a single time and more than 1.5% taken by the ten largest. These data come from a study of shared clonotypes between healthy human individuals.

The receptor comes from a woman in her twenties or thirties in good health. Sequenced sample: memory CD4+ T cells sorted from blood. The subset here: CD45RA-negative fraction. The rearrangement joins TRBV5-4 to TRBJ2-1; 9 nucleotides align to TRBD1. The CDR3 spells CASSAPGTGSNEQFF. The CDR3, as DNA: TGTGCCAGCAGCGCACCCGGGACAGGGTCCAATGAGCAGTTCTTC.